This TCR beta chain comes out of a study of blood T cell repertoires in COVID-19. Study-level information: There were acute and convalescent COVID-19 samples, and they came from the United States, Italy and Spain.

Original data processing: Amplification of reference gene primers was used by the study to estimate nucleated cell counts. Method: immunoSEQ multiplex PCR; TCRdb's copy keeps in-frame clones and lacks some. The D gene and trimming were derived from the DNA, and the V and J assignments and clone size from that table. Of roughly 220,000 clones listed, roughly 79% are singletons. The CDR3 has 14 amino acids. From germline, CDR1 is MDHEN and CDR2 SYDVKM. Germline trimming cut 6 bases from V and 8 bases from J; bases unmatched to any gene: 8. The sequencing input was PBMCs or T cells enriched from blood (not recorded which). The TCR comes from a man between 40 and 49 years old who had recovered from COVID-19. The chain joins TRBV28 to TRBJ1-4; 8 nucleotides match TRBD1. For the CDR3, the DNA is TGTGCCAGCAGAAAACAGGGGGGAGGCGAAAAACTGTTTTTT. This codes for CASRKQGGGEKLFF. Full variable domain (outside the CDR3, taken from reference TRBV28 and TRBJ1-4): DVKVTQSSRYLVKRTGEKVFLECVQDMDHENMFWYRQDPGLGLRLIYFSYDVKMKEKGDIPEGYSVSREKKERFSLILESASTNQTSMYLCASRKQGGGEKLFFGSGTQLSVL.